This entry lists 29 T cell receptor beta chains sequenced from one sample in a study of OX40 agonist ivuxolimab in advanced cancers. TCRdb's copy holds only in-frame clones and misses some; the assay was immunoSEQ multiplex PCR. The profile shows some 130,000 clones, roughly nine tenths of them singletons. The specimen was CD4+ or CD8+ T cells sorted from blood, collected in a trial of the OX40 agonist ivuxolimab. These receptors originate from an adult with an advanced solid tumor such as melanoma, head and neck, liver or kidney cancer.

This chain joins TRBV5-6 and TRBJ2-1, with 11 bases aligning to TRBD1. The V gene end was trimmed by 1 base and the J gene end by 5 bases; junction bases not matched to a gene: 5. CDR1 is SGHDT, CDR2 YYEEEE, per germline. The CDR3 runs to 16 residues. The CDR3, as DNA: TGTGCCAGCAGCTTGCGGGGGACAGGGGGTAACAATGAGCAGTTCTTC. Its translation is CASSLRGTGGNNEQFF.

As concerns this clone: A junction end diverges from the germline sequence, so it may reflect a read error. V usage is TRBV7-7 and J usage is TRBJ2-5; tentative D call: TRBD2 (5 bases). Germline CDR1 and CDR2: SSHAT and FNYEAQ (reference sequence). The CDR3 extends over 15 amino acids. CDR3 DNA sequence: TGTGCTAGCAGCCTAGGAGGTAGCTACCAAGAGACCCAGTACTTC. Translating gives CASSLGGSYQETQYF.

The chain joins TRBV7-9 to TRBJ2-2; TRBD1 or TRBD2 may be the D gene (6 bases each). Trimming cost V 5 bases and J 6 bases, with 13 bases left between them. The CDR3 is 14 amino acids. Looked up from germline, CDR1 is SEHNR and CDR2 is FQNEAQ (reference sequence). The CDR3, as DNA: TGTGCCAGCAGCCAAGGAGGGGGACCCGGGGAGCTGTTTTTT. This sequence encodes CASSQGGGPGELFF.

Points on this clone: Additional DNA sequences in this sample encode the identical CDR3. The chain links TRBV7-9 to TRBJ2-5; TRBD1 matches 7 bases. The germline V gene encodes CDR1 SEHNR and CDR2 FQNEAQ (reference sequence). Trimming took 0 bases from V and 2 from J; bases not matched to a gene: 3. The CDR3 is made up of 15 amino acids. Written as DNA, the CDR3 is TGTGCCAGCAGCTTAGCGAGACAGGGTCAAGAGACCCAGTACTTC. Translated, it gives CASSLARQGQETQYF. Full variable domain (outside the CDR3, taken from reference TRBV7-9 and TRBJ2-5): DTGVSQNPRHKITKRGQNVTFRCDPISEHNRLYWYRQTLGQGPEFLTYFQNEAQLEKSRLLSDRFSAERPKGSFSTLEIQRTEQGDSAMYLCASSLARQGQETQYFGPGTRLLVL.

This chain joins TRBV19 and TRBJ1-2; D is ambiguous. Trimming took 2 bases from V and 7 from J, leaving 14 bases between them. The germline V gene encodes CDR1 LNHDA and CDR2 SQIVND (reference sequence). This CDR3 region has 14 residues. The CDR3 DNA reads as TGTGCCAGTAGTATATCCCAGCAGGCGGCTGGCTACACCTTC. Translation: CASSISQQAAGYTF.

J is TRBJ1-2 and V is TRBV28, with a tentative D call TRBD1 (6 bases). The V end lost 6 bases, the J end lost 2 bases, and 13 bases lay between the germline ends. The V gene's germline CDR1 is MDHEN and CDR2 SYDVKM. CDR3 size: 14 residues. CDR3 DNA: TGTGCCAGCAGAGCCGGGACACACAACTATGGCTACACCTTC. It translates to CASRAGTHNYGYTF.

The J gene is TRBJ2-2, the V gene TRBV4-3, with 8 bases fitting TRBD1. The germline CDR1 and CDR2 sequences are LGHNA and YSLEER. The CDR3 runs 16 residues. With V trimmed by 3 bases and J by 3 bases, 6 bases remained unmatched. The CDR3 spells CASSHQGAVYTGELFF. The CDR3 region has the DNA TGCGCCAGCAGCCACCAGGGGGCTGTCTACACCGGGGAGCTGTTTTTT.

The chain uses TRBV9 and TRBJ2-5; D gene uncertain. V lost 0 bases, J lost 4 bases, and 7 bases lay in between. In germline, CDR1 is SGDLS, CDR2 YYNGEE. CDR3 length: 13 amino acids. The CDR3: CASSVENRETQYF. The CDR3 DNA reads TGTGCCAGCAGCGTAGAGAACAGAGAGACCCAGTACTTC.

V usage is TRBV6-6 and J usage is TRBJ2-7; possibly TRBD1 for D (6 bases). The CDR3 loop spans 13 amino acids. Germline CDR1 MNHNY, CDR2 SVGAGI (reference sequence). The V and J ends lost 4 bases and 2 bases respectively, with 9 bases between them. CDR3 loop: CASSSGDTYEQYF. The CDR3 DNA follows: TGTGCCAGCAGTTCCGGGGACACCTACGAGCAGTACTTC.

The gene calls are TRBV5-1 and TRBJ2-7; 10 bases agree with TRBD2. Germline V gene data show CDR1 as SGHRS and CDR2 as YFSETQ. This CDR3 is built from 14 residues. The trim removed 2 bases at V and 1 base at J, leaving 0 bases unmatched. CDR3: CASSFSGGSYEQYF. CDR3 nucleotide sequence: TGCGCCAGCAGCTTTAGCGGGGGGTCCTACGAGCAGTACTTC.

The rearrangement joins TRBV30 to TRBJ2-2; either TRBD1 or TRBD2 may supply D (6 bases each). Trimming shortened V by 0 bases and J by 3 bases, and 14 bases separated the two germline ends. Germline CDR1 and CDR2: GTSNPN and SVGIG (reference sequence). This CDR3 has 16 residues. The CDR3 DNA reads TGTGCCTGGAGTGTAAGGGGGGCCCGGGACACCGGGGAGCTGTTTTTT. It yields the protein CAWSVRGARDTGELFF.

This clone was counted a few times. The chain recombines TRBV30 with TRBJ2-7; 7 positions agree with TRBD1. The CDR3 is made up of 13 amino acids. Germline CDR1 and CDR2: GTSNPN and SVGIG (reference sequence). The ends lost 2 bases at V and 7 bases at J; junction bases unmatched: 8. The CDR3 DNA reads TGTGCCTGGAGTACAGGGGTGGTACGGGAGCAGTACTTC. Its translation is CAWSTGVVREQYF.

The chain carries TRBV5-1 and TRBJ2-3, with D perhaps matching TRBD1 (5 bases). Germline CDR1 is SGHRS and CDR2 is YFSETQ. This CDR3 is 13 amino acids long. The V end was cut by 3 bases, the J end by 4 bases, with 9 bases between. CDR3 amino acids: CASSSQGPDTQYF. In DNA form, the CDR3 reads TGCGCCAGCAGCTCCCAGGGTCCAGATACGCAGTATTTT.

The V and J genes are TRBV5-6 and TRBJ2-5; 7 positions agree with TRBD1. This CDR3 has 13 amino acids. Losses at the gene ends were 3 bases for V and 5 bases for J; bases not matched to a gene: 4. Germline-derived CDR1 and CDR2 are SGHDT and YYEEEE. CDR3 in amino acids: CASSSQGFETQYF. CDR3 sequence (DNA): TGTGCCAGCAGCTCACAGGGGTTTGAGACCCAGTACTTC.

The V call is TRBV10-3, the J call TRBJ2-3; a possible D gene is TRBD1 (6 bases). The CDR3 spans 14 residues. Germline CDR1 ENHRY, CDR2 SYGVKD. Trimming stripped 3 bases from V and 1 base from J, with 8 bases between. For the CDR3, the DNA is TGTGCCATCAGTGAAAGACAGGGCACAGATACGCAGTATTTT. This gives the protein CAISERQGTDTQYF.

V gene TRBV27 combines with J gene TRBJ2-7; 9 bases fit TRBD1. CDR1 and CDR2 from the germline V gene are MNHEY and SMNVEV (reference sequence). The CDR3 runs 13 residues. V shed 6 bases, J shed 7 bases, and the junction held 7 bases outside the gene matches. The CDR3 loop is CASRLQGAREQYF. The CDR3 region has the DNA TGTGCCAGCAGGCTACAGGGGGCGCGAGAGCAGTACTTC.

This CDR3 reads CASNLRDEETQYF. The CDR3 nucleotides read TGTGCCAGCAACCTCCGGGACGAAGAGACCCAGTACTTC. The V gene is TRBV27, the J gene TRBJ2-5; D is tentatively TRBD1 or TRBD2 (5 bases each). CDR1 and CDR2 (germline): MNHEY, SMNVEV (reference sequence). The CDR3 totals 13 residues. Trimming took off 7 bases at V and 3 bases at J, with 12 bases between the two ends.

J is TRBJ1-1 and V is TRBV6-5; 7 nucleotides line up with TRBD1. Germline-derived CDR1 and CDR2 are MNHEY and SVGAGI. The length of the CDR3 is 14 residues. Trimming took 6 bases from V and 4 from J; bases not matched to a gene: 8. The CDR3 protein is CASRSGTAVTEAFF. The CDR3 nucleotides read TGTGCCAGCAGGTCCGGGACAGCGGTCACTGAAGCTTTCTTT.

The chain uses TRBV10-3 and TRBJ1-2; D unclear. The V gene's germline CDR1 is ENHRY and CDR2 SYGVKD. CDR3 length: 13 amino acids. Trimming removed 4 bases from V and 4 bases from J, with 10 bases in between. This chain's CDR3 is CAISGAVLYGYTF. In DNA, the CDR3 is TGTGCCATCAGTGGGGCGGTACTCTATGGCTACACCTTC.

The chain has TRBV7-9 and TRBJ1-4; D unclear. The germline V gene encodes CDR1 SEHNR and CDR2 FQNEAQ (reference sequence). V was trimmed by 3 bases and J by 0 bases, leaving 8 bases between them. The CDR3 spans 15 residues. CDR3: CASSFPAATNEKLFF. CDR3 DNA: TGTGCCAGCAGCTTCCCAGCTGCAACTAATGAAAAACTGTTTTTT.

The chain is built from TRBV19 and TRBJ2-7; perhaps TRBD2 as D (5 bases). V gave up 5 bases and J gave up 6 bases, with 14 bases separating them. CDR3 length: 13 residues. Germline lookup yields CDR1 LNHDA and CDR2 SQIVND (reference sequence). Here the CDR3 reads CASSPGLRGEQYF. The CDR3, as DNA: TGTGCCAGTAGTCCCGGACTTCGTGGCGAGCAGTACTTC.

The chain recombines TRBV9 with TRBJ2-1; TRBD1 aligns across 8 bases. Unmatched junction bases numbered 12, after V lost 4 bases and J lost 9 bases. CDR1 and CDR2 (germline): SGDLS, YYNGEE. The CDR3 covers 15 residues. The CDR3 coding sequence is TGTGCCAGCAGCCCACCGGACAGGGTGTTGGGTGAGCAGTTCTTC. This sequence encodes CASSPPDRVLGEQFF.

This chain joins TRBV7-8 and TRBJ2-7; the D gene is possibly TRBD1 (5 bases). This CDR3 spans 13 amino acids. In germline, CDR1 is SGHVS, CDR2 FQNEAQ. V lost 5 bases, J lost 3 bases, and 11 bases lay in between. The CDR3 nucleotides are TGTGCCAGCAGCGACAGACGAGGCTACGAGCAGTACTTC. Protein sequence: CASSDRRGYEQYF.

The J gene is TRBJ2-3, the V gene TRBV29-1, with D perhaps TRBD1 (5 bases). V was clipped by 1 base and J by 0 bases, with 14 bases between them. From germline, CDR1 is SQVTM and CDR2 ANQGSEA. The CDR3 runs to 16 residues. CDR3 sequence reads: CSVEGPTGSSTDTQYF. In DNA, the CDR3 is TGCAGCGTTGAAGGTCCCACAGGTTCTAGCACAGATACGCAGTATTTT.

This chain joins TRBV27 and TRBJ1-2, with 9 bases identical to TRBD1. The CDR3 covers 14 residues. V dropped 2 bases and J dropped 4; count of bases not matched to a gene: 2. CDR1 and CDR2 (germline): MNHEY, SMNVEV (reference sequence). The CDR3 reads CASSLVGQGYGYTF. Written as DNA, the CDR3 is TGTGCCAGCAGTTTAGTGGGACAGGGCTATGGCTACACCTTC.

This chain joins TRBV6-5 and TRBJ1-5; 8 positions match TRBD1. The CDR3 totals 15 residues. The trim removed 6 bases at V and 0 bases at J, leaving 4 bases unmatched. Germline V gene data show CDR1 as MNHEY and CDR2 as SVGAGI. CDR3 amino acids: CASRRQGNSNQPQHF. CDR3 DNA sequence: TGTGCCAGCAGGAGACAGGGGAATAGCAATCAGCCCCAGCATTTT.

V usage is TRBV11-2 and J usage is TRBJ2-5; no definite D call. The V and J ends lost 1 base and 5 bases respectively, with 8 bases between them. This CDR3 contains 13 residues. Per the germline V gene, CDR1 is SGHAT and CDR2 is FQNNGV. In nucleotides, the CDR3 is TGTGCCAGCAGCTTAGGGGAATCTGAGACCCAGTACTTC. It encodes CASSLGESETQYF. Filled out from reference TRBV11-2 and TRBJ2-5, the complete variable domain reads EAGVAQSPRYKIIEKRQSVAFWCNPISGHATLYWYQQILGQGPKLLIQFQNNGVVDDSQLPKDRFSAERLKGVDSTLKIQPAKLEDSAVYLCASSLGESETQYFGPGTRLLVL.

This chain links TRBV28 with TRBJ2-5, with D perhaps TRBD2 (5 bases). The germline gives CDR1 MDHEN, CDR2 SYDVKM. Trimming left V 7 bases short and J 5 bases short, with 8 bases between. CDR3 length: 11 residues. CDR3 coding DNA: TGTGCCAGCACCCCGGGGGAGACCCAGTACTTC. Amino acids: CASTPGETQYF.

This rearrangement joins TRBV18 to TRBJ2-1; no firm D call. The germline V and J ends were trimmed by 0 bases and 2 bases, with 11 bases remaining between them. Germline assignment: CDR1 KGHSH and CDR2 LQKENI. The CDR3 is made up of 16 amino acids. CDR3 sequence (DNA): TGTGCCAGCTCACCACCCGGCCTTTACACCTACAATGAGCAGTTCTTC. As protein: CASSPPGLYTYNEQFF.